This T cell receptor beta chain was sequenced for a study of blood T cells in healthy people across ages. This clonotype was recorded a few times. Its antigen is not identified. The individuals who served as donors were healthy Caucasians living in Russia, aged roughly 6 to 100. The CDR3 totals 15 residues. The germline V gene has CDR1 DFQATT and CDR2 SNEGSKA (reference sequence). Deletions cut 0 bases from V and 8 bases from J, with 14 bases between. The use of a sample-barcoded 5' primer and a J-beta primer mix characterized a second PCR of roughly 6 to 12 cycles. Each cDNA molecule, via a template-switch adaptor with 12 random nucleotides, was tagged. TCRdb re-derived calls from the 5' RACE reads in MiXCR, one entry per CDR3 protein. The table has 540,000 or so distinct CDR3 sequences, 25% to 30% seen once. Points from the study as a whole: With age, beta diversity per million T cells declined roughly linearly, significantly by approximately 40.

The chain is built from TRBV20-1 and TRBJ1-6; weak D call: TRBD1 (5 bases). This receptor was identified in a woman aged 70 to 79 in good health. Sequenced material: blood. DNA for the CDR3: TGCAGTGCTAGAGACATCAGGGATGGGGATTCACCCCTCCACTTT. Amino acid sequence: CSARDIRDGDSPLHF.